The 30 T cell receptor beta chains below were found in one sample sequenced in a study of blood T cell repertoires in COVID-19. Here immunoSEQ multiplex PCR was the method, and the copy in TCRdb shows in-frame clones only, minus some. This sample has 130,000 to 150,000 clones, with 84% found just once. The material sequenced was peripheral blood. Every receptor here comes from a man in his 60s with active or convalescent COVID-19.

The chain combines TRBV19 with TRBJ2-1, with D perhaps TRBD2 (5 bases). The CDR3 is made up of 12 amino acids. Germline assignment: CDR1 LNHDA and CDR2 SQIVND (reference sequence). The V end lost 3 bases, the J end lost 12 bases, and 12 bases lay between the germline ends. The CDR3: CASSIEHRGQFF. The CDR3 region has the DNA TGTGCCAGTAGTATCGAGCATCGGGGGCAGTTCTTC.

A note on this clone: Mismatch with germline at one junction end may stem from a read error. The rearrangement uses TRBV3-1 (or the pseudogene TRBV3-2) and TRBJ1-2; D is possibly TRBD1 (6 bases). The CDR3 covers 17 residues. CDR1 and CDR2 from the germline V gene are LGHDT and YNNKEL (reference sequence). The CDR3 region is CASIQILNRVTNYGYTF. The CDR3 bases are TGTGCCAGCATCCAAATTCTAAACAGGGTAACTAACTATGGCTACACCTTC.

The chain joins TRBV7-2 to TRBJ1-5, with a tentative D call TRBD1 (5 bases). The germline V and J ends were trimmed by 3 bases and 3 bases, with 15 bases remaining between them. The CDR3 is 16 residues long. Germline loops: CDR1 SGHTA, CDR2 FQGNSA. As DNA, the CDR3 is TGTGCCAGCAGCTTTTGGGACTATGGGGCCAATCAGCCCCAGCATTTT. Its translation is CASSFWDYGANQPQHF.

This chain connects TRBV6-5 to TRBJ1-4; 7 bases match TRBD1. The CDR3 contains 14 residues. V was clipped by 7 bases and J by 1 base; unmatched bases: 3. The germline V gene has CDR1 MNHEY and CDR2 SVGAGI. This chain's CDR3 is CASKGDRTNEKLFF. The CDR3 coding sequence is TGTGCCAGCAAAGGGGACAGAACTAATGAAAAACTGTTTTTT.

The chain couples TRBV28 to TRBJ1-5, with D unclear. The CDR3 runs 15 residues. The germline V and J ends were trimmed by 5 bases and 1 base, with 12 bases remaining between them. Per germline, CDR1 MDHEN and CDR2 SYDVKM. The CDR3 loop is CASSPIAGSNQPQHF. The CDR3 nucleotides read TGTGCCAGCAGTCCCATTGCGGGGAGCAATCAGCCCCAGCATTTT.

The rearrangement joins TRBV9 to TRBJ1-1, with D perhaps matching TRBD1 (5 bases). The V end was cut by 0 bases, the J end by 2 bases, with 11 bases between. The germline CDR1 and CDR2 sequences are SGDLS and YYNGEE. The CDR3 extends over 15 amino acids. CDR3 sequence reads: CASSVATAFNTEAFF. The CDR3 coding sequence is TGTGCCAGCAGCGTAGCGACAGCCTTCAACACTGAAGCTTTCTTT. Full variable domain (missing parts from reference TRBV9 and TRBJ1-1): DSGVTQTPKHLITATGQRVTLRCSPRSGDLSVYWYQQSLDQGLQFLIQYYNGEERAKGNILERFSAQQFPDLHSELNLSSLELGDSALYFCASSVATAFNTEAFFGQGTRLTVV.

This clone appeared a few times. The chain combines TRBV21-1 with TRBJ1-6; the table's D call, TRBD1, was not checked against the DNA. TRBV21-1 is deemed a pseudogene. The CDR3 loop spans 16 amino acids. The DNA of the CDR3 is TGTGCCAGCACCTTGACAGGGAGGACCTATAATTCACCCCTCCACTTT. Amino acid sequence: CASTLTGRTYNSPLHF.

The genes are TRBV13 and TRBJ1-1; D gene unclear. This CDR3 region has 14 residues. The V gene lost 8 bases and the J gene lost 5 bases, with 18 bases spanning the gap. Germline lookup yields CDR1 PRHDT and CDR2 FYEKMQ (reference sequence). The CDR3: CASRLGRRETEAFF. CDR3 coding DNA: TGTGCCAGCCGCCTCGGGAGGAGGGAGACTGAAGCTTTCTTT.

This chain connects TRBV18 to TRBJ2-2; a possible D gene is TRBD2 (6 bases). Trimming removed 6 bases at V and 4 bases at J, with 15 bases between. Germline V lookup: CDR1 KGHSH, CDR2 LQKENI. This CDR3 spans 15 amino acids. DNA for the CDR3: TGTGCCAGCTCGTTTACTAGCCCTACCACCGGGGAGCTGTTTTTT. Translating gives CASSFTSPTTGELFF.

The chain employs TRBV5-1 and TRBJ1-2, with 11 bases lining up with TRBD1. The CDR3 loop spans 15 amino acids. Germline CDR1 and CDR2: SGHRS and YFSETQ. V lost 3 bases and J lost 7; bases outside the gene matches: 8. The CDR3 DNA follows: TGCGCCAGCAGCTCCCAGGACAGGGGGCTGGCTGGCTACACCTTC. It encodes CASSSQDRGLAGYTF.

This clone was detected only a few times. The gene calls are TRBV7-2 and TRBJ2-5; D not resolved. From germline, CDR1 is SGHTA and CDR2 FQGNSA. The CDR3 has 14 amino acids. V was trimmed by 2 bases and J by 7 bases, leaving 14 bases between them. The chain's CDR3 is CASSLSYSPGTQYF. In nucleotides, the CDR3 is TGTGCCAGCAGCTTATCATACAGCCCCGGGACCCAGTACTTC.

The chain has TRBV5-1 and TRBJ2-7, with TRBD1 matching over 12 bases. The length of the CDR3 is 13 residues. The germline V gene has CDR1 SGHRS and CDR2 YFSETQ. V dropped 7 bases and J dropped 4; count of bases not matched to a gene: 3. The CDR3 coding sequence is TGCGCCAGCGGGACAGGGGGCAGGTACGAGCAGTACGTC. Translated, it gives CASGTGGRYEQYV.

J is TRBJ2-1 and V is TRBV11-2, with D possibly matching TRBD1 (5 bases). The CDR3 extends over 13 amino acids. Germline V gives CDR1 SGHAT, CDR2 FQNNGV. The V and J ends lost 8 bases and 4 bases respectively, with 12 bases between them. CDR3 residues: CASLGQGYNEQFF. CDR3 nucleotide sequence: TGTGCCAGCTTGGGGCAGGGTTACAATGAGCAGTTCTTC.

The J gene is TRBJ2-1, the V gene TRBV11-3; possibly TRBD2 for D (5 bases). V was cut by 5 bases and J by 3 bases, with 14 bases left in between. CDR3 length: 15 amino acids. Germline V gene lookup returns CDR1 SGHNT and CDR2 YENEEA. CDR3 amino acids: CASSPTDRDYNEQFF. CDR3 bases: TGTGCCAGCAGCCCGACGGACCGGGACTACAATGAGCAGTTCTTC.

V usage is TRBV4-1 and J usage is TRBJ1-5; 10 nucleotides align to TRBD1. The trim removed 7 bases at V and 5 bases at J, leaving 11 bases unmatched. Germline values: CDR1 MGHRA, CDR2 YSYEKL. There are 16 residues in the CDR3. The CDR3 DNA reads TGCGCCAGCAACCGACTTCCGGGACAGGGGCATCAGCCCCAGCATTTT. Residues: CASNRLPGQGHQPQHF.

CDR3 sequence reads: CSARDANEQYF. CDR3 nucleotide sequence: TGCAGTGCTAGAGATGCGAACGAGCAGTACTTC. This chain links TRBV20-1 with TRBJ2-7; D gene ambiguous. The V end was cut by 0 bases, the J end by 5 bases, with 5 bases between. Germline CDR1 reads DFQATT; CDR2 reads SNEGSKA (reference sequence). This CDR3 has 11 residues.

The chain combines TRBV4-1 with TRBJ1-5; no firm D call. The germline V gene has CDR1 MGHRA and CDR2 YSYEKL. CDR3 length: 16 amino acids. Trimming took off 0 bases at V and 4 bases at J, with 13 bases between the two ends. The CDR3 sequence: CASSQDWSVLNQPQHF. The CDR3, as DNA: TGCGCCAGCAGCCAAGATTGGTCAGTTCTTAATCAGCCCCAGCATTTT.

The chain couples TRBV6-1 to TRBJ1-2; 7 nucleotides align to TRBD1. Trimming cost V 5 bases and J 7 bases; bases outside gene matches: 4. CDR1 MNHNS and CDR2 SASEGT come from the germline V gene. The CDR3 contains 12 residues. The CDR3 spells CASSFQGGGYTF. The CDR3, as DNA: TGTGCCAGCAGTTTCCAGGGGGGTGGCTACACCTTC.

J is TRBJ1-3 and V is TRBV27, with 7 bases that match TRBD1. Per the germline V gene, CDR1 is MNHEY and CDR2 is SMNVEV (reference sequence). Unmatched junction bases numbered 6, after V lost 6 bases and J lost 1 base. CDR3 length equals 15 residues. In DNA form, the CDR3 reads TGTGCCAGCAGCTCAAAGGGACAGTCTGGAAACACCATATATTTT. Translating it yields CASSSKGQSGNTIYF.

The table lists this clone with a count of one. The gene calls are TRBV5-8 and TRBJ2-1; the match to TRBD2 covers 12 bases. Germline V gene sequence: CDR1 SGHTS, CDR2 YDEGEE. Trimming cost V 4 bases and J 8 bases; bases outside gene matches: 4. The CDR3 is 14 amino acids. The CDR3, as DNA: TGTGCCAGCAGCACTAGCGGGGGGTTTTATGAGCAGTTCTTC. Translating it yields CASSTSGGFYEQFF.

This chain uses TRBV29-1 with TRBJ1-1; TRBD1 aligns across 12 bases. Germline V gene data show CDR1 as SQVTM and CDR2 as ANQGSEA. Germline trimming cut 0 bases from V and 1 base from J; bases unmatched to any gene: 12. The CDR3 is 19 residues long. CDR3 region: CSVEDPGRDRGRRNTEAFF. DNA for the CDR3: TGCAGCGTTGAAGATCCGGGGAGGGACAGGGGGCGGAGGAACACTGAAGCTTTCTTT.

The CDR3 spells CATSRDLGTSYNEQFF. CDR3 DNA: TGTGCCACCAGCAGAGATCTAGGAACCTCCTACAATGAGCAGTTCTTC. The V call is TRBV15, the J call TRBJ2-1; no definite D call. Trimming removed 0 bases at V and 0 bases at J, with 9 bases between. Germline CDR1 reads LNHNV; CDR2 reads YYDKDF (reference sequence). CDR3 length: 16 residues.

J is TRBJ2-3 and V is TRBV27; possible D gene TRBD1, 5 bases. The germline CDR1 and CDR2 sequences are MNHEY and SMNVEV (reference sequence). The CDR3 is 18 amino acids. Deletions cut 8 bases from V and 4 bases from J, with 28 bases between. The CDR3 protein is CASSSTPGRDRAPDTQYF. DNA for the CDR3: TGTGCCAGCTCCTCCACCCCCGGCAGGGATAGAGCCCCAGATACGCAGTATTTT.

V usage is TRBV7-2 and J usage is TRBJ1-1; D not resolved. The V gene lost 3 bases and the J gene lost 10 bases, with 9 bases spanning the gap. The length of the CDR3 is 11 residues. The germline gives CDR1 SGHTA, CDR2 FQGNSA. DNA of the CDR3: TGTGCCAGCAGCTTCCTCCCGTTAGCTTTCTTT. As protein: CASSFLPLAFF. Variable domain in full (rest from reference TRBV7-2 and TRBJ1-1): GAGVSQSPSNKVTEKGKDVELRCDPISGHTALYWYRQSLGQGLEFLIYFQGNSAPDKSGLPSDRFSAERTGGSVSTLTIQRTQQEDSAVYLCASSFLPLAFFGQGTRLTVV.

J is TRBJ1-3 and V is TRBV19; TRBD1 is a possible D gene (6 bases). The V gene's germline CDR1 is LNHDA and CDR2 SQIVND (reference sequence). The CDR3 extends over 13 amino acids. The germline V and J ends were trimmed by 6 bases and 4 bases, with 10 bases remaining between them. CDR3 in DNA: TGTGCCAGTAGGGGCCAGGGGGGAAACACCATATATTTT. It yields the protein CASRGQGGNTIYF.

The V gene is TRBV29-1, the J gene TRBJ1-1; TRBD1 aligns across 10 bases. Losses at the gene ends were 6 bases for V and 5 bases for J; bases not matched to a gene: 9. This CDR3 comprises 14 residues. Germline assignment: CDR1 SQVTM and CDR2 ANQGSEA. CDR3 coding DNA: TGCAGCGTGGGGACAGGGGAGGGGAGAACTGAAGCTTTCTTT. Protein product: CSVGTGEGRTEAFF.

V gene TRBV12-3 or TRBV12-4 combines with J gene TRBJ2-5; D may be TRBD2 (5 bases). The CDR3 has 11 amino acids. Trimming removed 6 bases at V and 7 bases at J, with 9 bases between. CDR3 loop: CASSSRGTQYF. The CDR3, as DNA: TGTGCCAGCAGCTCCCGGGGGACCCAGTACTTC.

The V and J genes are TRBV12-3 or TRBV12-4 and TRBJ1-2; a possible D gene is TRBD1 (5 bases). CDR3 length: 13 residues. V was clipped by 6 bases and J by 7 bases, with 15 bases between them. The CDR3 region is CASSYDRLGGYTF. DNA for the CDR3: TGTGCCAGCAGCTACGACAGACTGGGTGGCTACACCTTC.

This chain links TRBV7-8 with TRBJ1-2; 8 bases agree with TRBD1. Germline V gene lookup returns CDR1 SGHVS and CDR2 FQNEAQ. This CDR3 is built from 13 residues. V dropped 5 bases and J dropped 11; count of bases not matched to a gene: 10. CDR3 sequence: CASSPGQARSYTF. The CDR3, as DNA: TGTGCCAGCAGCCCGGGACAGGCGCGGAGTTACACCTTC. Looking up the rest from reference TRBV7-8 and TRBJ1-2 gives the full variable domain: GAGVSQSPRYKVAKRGQDVALRCDPISGHVSLFWYQQALGQGPEFLTYFQNEAQLDKSGLPSDRFFAERPEGSVSTLKIQRTQQEDSAVYLCASSPGQARSYTFGSGTRLTVV.

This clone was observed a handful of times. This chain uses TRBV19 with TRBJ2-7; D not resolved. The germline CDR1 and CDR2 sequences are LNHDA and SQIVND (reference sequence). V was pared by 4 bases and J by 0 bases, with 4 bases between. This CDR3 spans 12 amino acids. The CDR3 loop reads CASSTFSYEQYF. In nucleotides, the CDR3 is TGTGCCAGTAGTACTTTCTCCTACGAGCAGTACTTC.